This T cell receptor beta chain was recorded in a study of blood T cell repertoires in COVID-19. CDR3 size: 12 residues. Germline V gives CDR1 SQVTM, CDR2 ANQGSEA. Trimming took 4 bases from V and 0 from J, leaving 6 bases between them. Participant age was roughly 18 to 90 years, and participants resided in fewer than 30 US areas. Clinical history as reported by participants underpinned cohort assignment. Authors' methods: Estimates of nucleated cell counts were drawn from the amplification of reference gene primers. TCRdb's copy holds only in-frame clones and misses some; the assay was immunoSEQ multiplex PCR. D and trimming come from the DNA, and the V and J calls and clone size come from that table. The sample lists 260,000 or so clones; about 85% were seen once.

This chain links TRBV29-1 with TRBJ1-1; D is unclear. The specimen sequenced was PBMCs or T cells enriched from blood (not recorded which). This TCR was recovered from a woman aged 45-60 years who had recovered from COVID-19. The CDR3 DNA reads TGCAGCGTTGGGGCAGTGAACACTGAAGCTTTCTTT. Amino acid sequence: CSVGAVNTEAFF.